The 8 T cell receptor beta chains given below trace back to one sample, sequenced in a study of blood T cell repertoires in COVID-19. Here immunoSEQ multiplex PCR was the method, and the copy in TCRdb shows in-frame clones only, minus some. The sample holds under 130,000 clones; about 85% are singletons and the top ten take around 3.9%. The sequenced material came from peripheral blood. These TCRs come from a man in his fifties with acute or convalescent COVID-19.

The V call is TRBV28, the J call TRBJ1-2; 10 bases agree with TRBD1. Per the germline V gene, CDR1 is MDHEN and CDR2 is SYDVKM. V was pared by 6 bases and J by 8 bases, with 6 bases of the junction left unmatched. This CDR3 region has 13 residues. CDR3 sequence reads: CASSDRGRRGYTF. The CDR3 DNA sequence: TGTGCCAGCAGCGACAGGGGGCGTCGGGGCTACACCTTC.

This clone was picked up many times. The chain has TRBV9 and TRBJ1-6; TRBD1 is a possible D gene (5 bases). Germline V lookup: CDR1 SGDLS, CDR2 YYNGEE. V was trimmed by 2 bases and J by 8 bases, leaving 11 bases between them. This CDR3 has 14 amino acids. CDR3 in DNA: TGTGCCAGCAGCGTGAGTACGGGGGATTCACCCCTCCACTTT. This codes for CASSVSTGDSPLHF.

This clone has just a few counts. The chain employs TRBV10-1 and TRBJ2-2; D may be TRBD1 (5 bases). The CDR3 consists of 12 residues. Germline-derived CDR1 and CDR2 are WNHNN and SYGVQD (reference sequence). V dropped 4 bases and J dropped 6 bases, with 6 bases sitting between them. In DNA form, the CDR3 reads TGCGCCAGCAGTGCCAGGGCCGGGGAGCTGTTTTTT. Its protein product is CASSARAGELFF.

The table lists this clone with a count of one. J is TRBJ1-2 and V is TRBV7-8; 10 bases match TRBD1. This CDR3 is built from 14 residues. The junction had 9 bases not matched to a gene; V was cut back by 6 bases and J by 8 bases. Germline CDR1 reads SGHVS; CDR2 reads FQNEAQ. The CDR3 region has the DNA TGTGCCAGCAGTTTCGACAGGGGGCCTGAGGGCTACACCTTC. Its translation is CASSFDRGPEGYTF.

This chain links TRBV27 with TRBJ2-1; 7 bases match TRBD1. V lost 3 bases and J lost 4; bases outside the gene matches: 9. The CDR3 is 16 amino acids. Germline V gene lookup returns CDR1 MNHEY and CDR2 SMNVEV (reference sequence). In DNA form, the CDR3 reads TGTGCCAGCAGTTTTGATCCCGGGACAGAATACAATGAGCAGTTCTTC. It codes for CASSFDPGTEYNEQFF.

CDR3 in amino acids: CASATRTSGRSEQFF. CDR3 nucleotides: TGTGCCAGCGCCACCCGGACTAGCGGGAGAAGTGAGCAGTTCTTC. V and J are TRBV18 and TRBJ2-1; 13 positions match TRBD2. Germline V gene data show CDR1 as KGHSH and CDR2 as LQKENI. The trim removed 8 bases at V and 9 bases at J, leaving 10 bases unmatched. The CDR3 contains 15 residues.

V gene TRBV3-1 (or the pseudogene TRBV3-2) combines with J gene TRBJ2-2; D not certain. V gave up 4 bases and J gave up 2 bases, with 5 bases separating them. The CDR3 extends over 13 amino acids. The germline V gene has CDR1 LGHDT and CDR2 YNNKEL (reference sequence). CDR3 sequence (DNA): TGTGCCAGCAGCCCAACAAACACCGGGGAGCTGTTTTTT. Amino acids: CASSPTNTGELFF.

The chain has TRBV4-2 and TRBJ1-5, with 9 bases that match TRBD1. Losses at the gene ends were 4 bases for V and 5 bases for J; bases not matched to a gene: 6. This CDR3 is built from 15 residues. Germline-derived CDR1 and CDR2 are LGHNA and YNFKEQ. The CDR3: CASSRVDRGDQPQHF. In nucleotides, the CDR3 is TGTGCCAGCAGCCGGGTCGACAGGGGGGATCAGCCCCAGCATTTT.